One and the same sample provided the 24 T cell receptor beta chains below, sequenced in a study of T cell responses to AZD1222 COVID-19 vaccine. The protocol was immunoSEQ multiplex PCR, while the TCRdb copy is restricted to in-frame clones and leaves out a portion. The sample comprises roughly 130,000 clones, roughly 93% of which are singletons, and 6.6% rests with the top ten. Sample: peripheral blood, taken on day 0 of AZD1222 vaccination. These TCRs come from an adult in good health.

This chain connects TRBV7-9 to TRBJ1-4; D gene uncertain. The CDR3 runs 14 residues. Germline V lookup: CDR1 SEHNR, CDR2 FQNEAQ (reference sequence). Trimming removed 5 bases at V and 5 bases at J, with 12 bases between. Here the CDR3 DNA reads TGTGCCAGCAGCCCCCGCAGCCAAAATGAAAAACTGTTTTTT. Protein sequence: CASSPRSQNEKLFF.

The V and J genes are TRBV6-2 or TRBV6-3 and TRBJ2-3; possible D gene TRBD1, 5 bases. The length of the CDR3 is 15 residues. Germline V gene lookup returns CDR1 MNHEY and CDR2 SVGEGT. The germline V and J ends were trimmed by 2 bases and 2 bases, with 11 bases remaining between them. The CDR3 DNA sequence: TGTGCCAGCAGTTACCGGCCAGGGAACACAGATACGCAGTATTTT. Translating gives CASSYRPGNTDTQYF.

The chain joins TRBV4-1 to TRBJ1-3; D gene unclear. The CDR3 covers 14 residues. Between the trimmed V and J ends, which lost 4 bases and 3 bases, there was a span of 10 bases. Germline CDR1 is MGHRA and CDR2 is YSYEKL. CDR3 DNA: TGCGCCAGCAGCCTAGGGAAGGTTGGAAACACCATATATTTT. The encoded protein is CASSLGKVGNTIYF.

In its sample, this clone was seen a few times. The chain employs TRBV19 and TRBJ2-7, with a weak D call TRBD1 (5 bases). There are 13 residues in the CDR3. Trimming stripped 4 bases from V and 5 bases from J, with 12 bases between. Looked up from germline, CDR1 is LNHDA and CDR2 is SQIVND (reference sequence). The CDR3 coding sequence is TGTGCCAGTAGTAAAGGGGCTCGGGACGAGCAGTACTTC. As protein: CASSKGARDEQYF.

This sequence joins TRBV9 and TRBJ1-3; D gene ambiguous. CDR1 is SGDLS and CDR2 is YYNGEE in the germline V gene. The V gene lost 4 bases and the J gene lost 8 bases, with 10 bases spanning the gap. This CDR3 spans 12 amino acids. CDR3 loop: CASSLPRDTIYF. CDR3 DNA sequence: TGTGCCAGCAGCCTGCCGCGAGACACCATATATTTT.

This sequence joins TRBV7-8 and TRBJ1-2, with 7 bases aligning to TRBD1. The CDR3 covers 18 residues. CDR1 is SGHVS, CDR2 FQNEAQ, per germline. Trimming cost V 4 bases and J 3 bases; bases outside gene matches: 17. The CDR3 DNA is TGTGCCAGCAGCTCCCGGGCGTACAGGGGCTCAGGGGACTATGGCTACACCTTC. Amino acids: CASSSRAYRGSGDYGYTF.

CDR3 coding DNA: TGTGCCAGCACCGATCGACCAAGCGGGAGAGCCTCCACAGATACGCAGTATTTT. This translates into CASTDRPSGRASTDTQYF. The V call is TRBV7-9, the J call TRBJ2-3, with 8 bases fitting TRBD2. The J segment lost 2 bases and the V segment lost 7 bases, leaving 17 bases of the junction unmatched. CDR3 size: 18 residues. Germline CDR1 is SEHNR and CDR2 is FQNEAQ (reference sequence).

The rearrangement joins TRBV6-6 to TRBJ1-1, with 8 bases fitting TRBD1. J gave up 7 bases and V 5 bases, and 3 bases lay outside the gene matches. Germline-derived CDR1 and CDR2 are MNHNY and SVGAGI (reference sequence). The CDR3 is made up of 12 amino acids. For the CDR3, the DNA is TGTGCCAGCAGTCCGGGACAGGATGAAGCTTTCTTT. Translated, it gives CASSPGQDEAFF.

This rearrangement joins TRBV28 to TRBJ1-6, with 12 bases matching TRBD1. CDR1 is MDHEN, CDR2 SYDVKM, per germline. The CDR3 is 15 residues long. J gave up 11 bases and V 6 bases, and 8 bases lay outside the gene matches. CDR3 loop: CASRTGQGARAPLHF. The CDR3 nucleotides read TGTGCCAGCAGAACGGGACAGGGGGCAAGGGCACCCCTCCACTTT.

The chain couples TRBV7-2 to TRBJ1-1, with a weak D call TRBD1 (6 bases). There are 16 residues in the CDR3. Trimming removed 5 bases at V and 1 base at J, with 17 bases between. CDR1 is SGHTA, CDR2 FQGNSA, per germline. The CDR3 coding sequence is TGTGCCAGCAGCAACGGGAGGGGGAGAGGGAACACTGAAGCTTTCTTT. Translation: CASSNGRGRGNTEAFF.

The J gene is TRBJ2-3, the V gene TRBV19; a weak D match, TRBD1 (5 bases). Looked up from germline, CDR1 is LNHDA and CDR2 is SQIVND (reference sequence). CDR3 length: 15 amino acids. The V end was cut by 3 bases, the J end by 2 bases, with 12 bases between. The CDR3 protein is CASSMNEGHTDTQYF. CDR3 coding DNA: TGTGCCAGTAGTATGAATGAAGGACACACAGATACGCAGTATTTT. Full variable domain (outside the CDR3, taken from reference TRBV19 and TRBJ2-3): DGGITQSPKYLFRKEGQNVTLSCEQNLNHDAMYWYRQDPGQGLRLIYYSQIVNDFQKGDIAEGYSVSREKKESFPLTVTSAQKNPTAFYLCASSMNEGHTDTQYFGPGTRLTVL.

The CDR3 is CASRDTYNSPLHF. The CDR3 DNA reads as TGTGCCAGTCGGGACACATATAATTCACCCCTCCACTTT. This rearrangement joins TRBV27 to TRBJ1-6, with D maybe TRBD1 (6 bases). Trimming left V 9 bases short and J 4 bases short, with 10 bases between. Germline lookup yields CDR1 MNHEY and CDR2 SMNVEV (reference sequence). This CDR3 has 13 amino acids.

The CDR3 sequence is CASSLALVNTDTQYF. The CDR3 DNA reads as TGTGCCAGCAGCTTAGCGTTGGTTAACACAGATACGCAGTATTTT. This rearrangement joins TRBV7-9 to TRBJ2-3; no clear D gene. The CDR3 spans 15 residues. CDR1 is SEHNR, CDR2 FQNEAQ, per germline (reference sequence). V was shortened by 0 bases and J by 2 bases, with 9 bases between the two germline ends.

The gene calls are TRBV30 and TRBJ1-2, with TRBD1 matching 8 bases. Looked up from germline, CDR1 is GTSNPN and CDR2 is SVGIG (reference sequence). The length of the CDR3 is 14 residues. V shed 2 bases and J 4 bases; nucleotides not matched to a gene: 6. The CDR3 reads CAWSHTGGLYGYTF. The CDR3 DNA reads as TGTGCCTGGAGTCACACAGGGGGGCTCTATGGCTACACCTTC.

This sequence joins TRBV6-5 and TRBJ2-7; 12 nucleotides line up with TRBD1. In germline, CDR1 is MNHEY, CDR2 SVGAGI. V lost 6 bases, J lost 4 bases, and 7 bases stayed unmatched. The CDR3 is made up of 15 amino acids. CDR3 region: CASRQGTGGQYEQYF. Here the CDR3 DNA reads TGTGCCAGCAGACAAGGGACAGGGGGCCAGTACGAGCAGTACTTC.

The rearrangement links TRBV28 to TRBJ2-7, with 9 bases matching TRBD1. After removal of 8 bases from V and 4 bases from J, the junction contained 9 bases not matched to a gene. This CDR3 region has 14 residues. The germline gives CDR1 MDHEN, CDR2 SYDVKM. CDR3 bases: TGTGCCAGCGGCACCGGGACAGGGAGGTACGAGCAGTACTTC. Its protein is CASGTGTGRYEQYF.

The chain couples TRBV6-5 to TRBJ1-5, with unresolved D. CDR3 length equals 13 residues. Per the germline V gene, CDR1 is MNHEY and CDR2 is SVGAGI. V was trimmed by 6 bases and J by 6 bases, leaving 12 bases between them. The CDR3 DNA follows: TGTGCCAGCAGCCATACCCATTTTCAGCCCCAGCATTTT. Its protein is CASSHTHFQPQHF.

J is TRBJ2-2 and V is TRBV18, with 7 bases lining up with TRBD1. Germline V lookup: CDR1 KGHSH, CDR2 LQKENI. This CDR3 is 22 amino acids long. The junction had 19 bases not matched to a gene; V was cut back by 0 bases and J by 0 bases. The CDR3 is CASSPPGGETGSELANTGELFF. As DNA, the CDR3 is TGTGCCAGCTCACCACCTGGGGGAGAGACAGGGTCGGAACTCGCGAACACCGGGGAGCTGTTTTTT.

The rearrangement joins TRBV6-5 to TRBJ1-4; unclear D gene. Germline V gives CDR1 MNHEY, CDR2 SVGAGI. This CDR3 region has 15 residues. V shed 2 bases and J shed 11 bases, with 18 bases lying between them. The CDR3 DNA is TGTGCCAGCAGTTACGGCGACGGGCCCTCGGCGAAACTGTTTTTT. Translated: CASSYGDGPSAKLFF.

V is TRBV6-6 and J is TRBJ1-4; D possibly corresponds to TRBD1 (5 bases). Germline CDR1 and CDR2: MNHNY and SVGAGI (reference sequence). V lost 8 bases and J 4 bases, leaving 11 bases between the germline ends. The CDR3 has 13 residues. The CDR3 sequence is CASRGRGNEKLFF. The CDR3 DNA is TGTGCCAGCCGGGGACGGGGTAATGAAAAACTGTTTTTT.

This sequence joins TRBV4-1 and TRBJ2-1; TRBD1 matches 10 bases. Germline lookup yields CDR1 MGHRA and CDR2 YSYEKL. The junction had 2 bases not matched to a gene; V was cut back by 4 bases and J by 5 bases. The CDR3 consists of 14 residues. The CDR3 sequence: CASSPGTGDNEQFF. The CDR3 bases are TGCGCCAGCAGCCCTGGGACAGGGGACAATGAGCAGTTCTTC.

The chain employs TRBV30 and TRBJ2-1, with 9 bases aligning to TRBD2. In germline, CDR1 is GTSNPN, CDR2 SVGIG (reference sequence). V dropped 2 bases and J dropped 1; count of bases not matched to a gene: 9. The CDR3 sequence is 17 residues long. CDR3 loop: CAWSIDGGRASYNEQFF. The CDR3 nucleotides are TGTGCCTGGAGTATCGATGGCGGGAGGGCTTCCTACAATGAGCAGTTCTTC.

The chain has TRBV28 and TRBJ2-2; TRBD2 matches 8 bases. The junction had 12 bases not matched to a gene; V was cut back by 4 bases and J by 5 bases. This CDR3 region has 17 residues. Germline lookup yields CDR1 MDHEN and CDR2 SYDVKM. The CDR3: CASSSTLSGRRTGELFF. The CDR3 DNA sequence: TGTGCCAGCAGTTCAACCCTCAGCGGGAGACGTACCGGGGAGCTGTTTTTT. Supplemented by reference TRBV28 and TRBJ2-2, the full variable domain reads DVKVTQSSRYLVKRTGEKVFLECVQDMDHENMFWYRQDPGLGLRLIYFSYDVKMKEKGDIPEGYSVSREKKERFSLILESASTNQTSMYLCASSSTLSGRRTGELFFGEGSRLTVL.

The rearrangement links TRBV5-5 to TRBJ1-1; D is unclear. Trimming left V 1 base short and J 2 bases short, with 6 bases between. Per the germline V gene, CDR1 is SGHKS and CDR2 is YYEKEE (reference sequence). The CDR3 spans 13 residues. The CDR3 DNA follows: TGTGCCAGCAGCTTGACAGTCAACACTGAAGCTTTCTTT. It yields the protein CASSLTVNTEAFF.